This T cell receptor (beta chain) was observed in a study of blood T cell repertoires in COVID-19. V was clipped by 3 bases and J by 6 bases; unmatched bases: 8. The germline V gene has CDR1 KGHSH and CDR2 LQKENI. The CDR3 extends over 16 amino acids. Original processing notes: How many nucleated cells were present was estimated from reference gene primer amplification. Here immunoSEQ multiplex PCR was the method, and the copy in TCRdb shows in-frame clones only, minus some. The DNA gave D and trimming, while V, J and clone size come from that table. The sample records 70,000 to 95,000 clones, 70% to 90% being singletons.

The clonotype originates from a man between 65 and 85 years old with acute or convalescent COVID-19. The chain uses TRBV18 and TRBJ2-3; 11 bases line up with TRBD2. The sequenced sample was peripheral blood. Here the CDR3 reads CASSPSKGLAADTQYF. The CDR3 DNA is TGTGCCAGCTCACCTAGTAAGGGACTAGCGGCGGATACGCAGTATTTT. The full variable domain, rest sourced from reference TRBV18 and TRBJ2-3, is NAGVMQNPRHLVRRRGQEARLRCSPMKGHSHVYWYRQLPEEGLKFMVYLQKENIIDESGMPKERFSAEFPKEGPSILRIQQVVRGDSAAYFCASSPSKGLAADTQYFGPGTRLTVL.